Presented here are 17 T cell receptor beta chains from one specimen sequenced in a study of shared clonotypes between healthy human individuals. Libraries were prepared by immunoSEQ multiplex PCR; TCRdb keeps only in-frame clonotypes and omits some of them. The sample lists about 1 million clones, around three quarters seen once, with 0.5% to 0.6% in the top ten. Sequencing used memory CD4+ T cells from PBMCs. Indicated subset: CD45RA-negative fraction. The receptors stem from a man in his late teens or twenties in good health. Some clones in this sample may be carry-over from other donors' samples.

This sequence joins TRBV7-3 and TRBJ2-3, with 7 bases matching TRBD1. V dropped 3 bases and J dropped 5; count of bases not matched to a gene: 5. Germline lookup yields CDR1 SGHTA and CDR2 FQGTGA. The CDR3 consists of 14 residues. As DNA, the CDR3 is TGTGCCAGCAGCTTCGACAGGGTCGGAGATACGCAGTATTTT. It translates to CASSFDRVGDTQYF.

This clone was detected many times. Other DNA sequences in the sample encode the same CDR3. The CDR3, as DNA: TGTGCCAGCAGTTACTCCCGCGGGGACACTGAAGCTTTCTTT. It specifies CASSYSRGDTEAFF. This chain uses TRBV6-5 with TRBJ1-1; the D is unclear. The length of the CDR3 is 14 residues. Germline CDR1 MNHEY, CDR2 SVGAGI. V was trimmed by 0 bases and J by 3 bases, leaving 8 bases between them.

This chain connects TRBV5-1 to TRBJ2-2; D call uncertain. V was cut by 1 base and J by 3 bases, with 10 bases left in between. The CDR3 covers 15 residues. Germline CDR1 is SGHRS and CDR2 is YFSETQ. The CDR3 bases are TGCGCCAGCAGCTTGATCCTAAGTCACACCGGGGAGCTGTTTTTT. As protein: CASSLILSHTGELFF.

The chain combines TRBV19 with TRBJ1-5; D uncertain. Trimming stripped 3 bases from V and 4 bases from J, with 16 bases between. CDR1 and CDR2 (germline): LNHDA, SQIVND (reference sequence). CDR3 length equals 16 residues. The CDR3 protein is CASSILGRSQNQPQHF. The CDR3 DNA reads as TGTGCCAGTAGTATTCTAGGCAGGTCCCAAAATCAGCCCCAGCATTTT. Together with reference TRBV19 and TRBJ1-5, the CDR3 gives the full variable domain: DGGITQSPKYLFRKEGQNVTLSCEQNLNHDAMYWYRQDPGQGLRLIYYSQIVNDFQKGDIAEGYSVSREKKESFPLTVTSAQKNPTAFYLCASSILGRSQNQPQHFGDGTRLSIL.

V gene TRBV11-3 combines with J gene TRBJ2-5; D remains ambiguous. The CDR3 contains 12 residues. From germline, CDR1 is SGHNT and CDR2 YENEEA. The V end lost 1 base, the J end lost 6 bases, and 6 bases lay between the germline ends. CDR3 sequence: CASSLGGQTQYF. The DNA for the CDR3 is TGTGCCAGCAGCTTAGGTGGGCAGACCCAGTACTTC.

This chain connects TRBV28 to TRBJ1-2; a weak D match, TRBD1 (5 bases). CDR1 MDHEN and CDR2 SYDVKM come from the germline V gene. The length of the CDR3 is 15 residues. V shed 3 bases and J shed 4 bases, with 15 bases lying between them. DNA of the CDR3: TGTGCCAGCAGTTTCGTGGGGGTATCAACCTATGGCTACACCTTC. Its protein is CASSFVGVSTYGYTF.

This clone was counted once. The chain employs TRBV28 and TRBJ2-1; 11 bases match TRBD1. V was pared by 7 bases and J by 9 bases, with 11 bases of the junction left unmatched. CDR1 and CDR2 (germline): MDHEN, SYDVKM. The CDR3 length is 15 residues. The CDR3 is CASILGTGGQGEQFF. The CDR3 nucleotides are TGTGCCAGCATTCTTGGGACAGGGGGACAAGGTGAGCAGTTCTTC.

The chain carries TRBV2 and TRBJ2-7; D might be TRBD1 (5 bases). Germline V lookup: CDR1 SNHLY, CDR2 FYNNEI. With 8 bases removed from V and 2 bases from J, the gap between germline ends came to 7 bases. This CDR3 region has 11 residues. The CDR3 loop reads CASVRAYEQYF. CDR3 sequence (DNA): TGTGCCAGCGTCAGGGCCTACGAGCAGTACTTC.

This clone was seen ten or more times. This CDR3 is CASSQVGLASSTGELFF. The CDR3 DNA sequence: TGCGCCAGCAGCCAAGTGGGACTAGCTTCGAGTACCGGGGAGCTGTTTTTT. This sequence joins TRBV4-1 and TRBJ2-2; 9 nucleotides line up with TRBD2. J gave up 5 bases and V 1 base, and 8 bases lay outside the gene matches. The CDR3 has 17 residues. The germline V gene encodes CDR1 MGHRA and CDR2 YSYEKL.

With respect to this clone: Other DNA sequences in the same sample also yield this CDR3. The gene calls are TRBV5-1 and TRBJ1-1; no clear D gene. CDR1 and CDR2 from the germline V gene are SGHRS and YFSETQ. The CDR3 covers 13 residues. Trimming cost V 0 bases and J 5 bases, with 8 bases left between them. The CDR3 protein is CASSLDRGTEAFF. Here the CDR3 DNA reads TGCGCCAGCAGCTTGGATCGGGGAACTGAAGCTTTCTTT.

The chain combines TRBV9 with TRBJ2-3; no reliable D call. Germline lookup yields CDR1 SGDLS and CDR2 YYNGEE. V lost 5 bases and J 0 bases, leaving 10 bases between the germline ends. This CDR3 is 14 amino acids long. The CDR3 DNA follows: TGTGCCAGCAGACTACTGACTAGCACAGATACGCAGTATTTT. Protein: CASRLLTSTDTQYF.

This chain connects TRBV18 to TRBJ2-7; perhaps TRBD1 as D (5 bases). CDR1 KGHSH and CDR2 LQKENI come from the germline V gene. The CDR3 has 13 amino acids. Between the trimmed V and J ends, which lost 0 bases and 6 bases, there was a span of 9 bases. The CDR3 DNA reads TGTGCCAGCTCACCACCGACAGCTCCCGAGCAGTACTTC. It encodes CASSPPTAPEQYF.

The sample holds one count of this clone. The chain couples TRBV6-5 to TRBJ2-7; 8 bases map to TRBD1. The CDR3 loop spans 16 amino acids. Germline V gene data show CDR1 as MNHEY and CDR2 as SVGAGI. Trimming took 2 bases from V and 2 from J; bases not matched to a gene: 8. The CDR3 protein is CASSYGGGQGAYEQYF. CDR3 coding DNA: TGTGCCAGCAGTTACGGCGGTGGACAGGGTGCCTACGAGCAGTACTTC.

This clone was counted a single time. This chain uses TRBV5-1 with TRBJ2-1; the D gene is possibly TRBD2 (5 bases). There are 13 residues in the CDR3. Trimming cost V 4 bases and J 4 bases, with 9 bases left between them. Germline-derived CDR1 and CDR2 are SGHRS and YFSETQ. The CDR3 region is CASSRGAYNEQFF. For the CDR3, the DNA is TGCGCCAGCAGCCGGGGAGCGTACAATGAGCAGTTCTTC.

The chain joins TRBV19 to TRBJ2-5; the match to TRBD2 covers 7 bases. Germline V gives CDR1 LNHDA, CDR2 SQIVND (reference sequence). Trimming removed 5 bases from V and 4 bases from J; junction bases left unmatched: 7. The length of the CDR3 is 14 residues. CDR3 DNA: TGTGCCAGTAGTGCCGGCGGGGGTGTAGAGACCCAGTACTTC. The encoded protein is CASSAGGGVETQYF.

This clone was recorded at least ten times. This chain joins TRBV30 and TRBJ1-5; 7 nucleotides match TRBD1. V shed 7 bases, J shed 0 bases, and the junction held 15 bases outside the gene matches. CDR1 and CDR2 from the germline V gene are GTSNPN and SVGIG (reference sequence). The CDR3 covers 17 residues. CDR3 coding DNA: TGTGCCTTCACCCCGGGGGAGGGGGCGTATAGCAATCAGCCCCAGCATTTT. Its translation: CAFTPGEGAYSNQPQHF.

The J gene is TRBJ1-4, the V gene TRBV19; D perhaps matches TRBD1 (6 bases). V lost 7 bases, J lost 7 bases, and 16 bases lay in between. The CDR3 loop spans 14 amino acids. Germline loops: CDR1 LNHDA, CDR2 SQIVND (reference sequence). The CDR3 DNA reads TGTGCCAGTACAAGGGGGGGGGCCGGTGAAAAACTGTTTTTT. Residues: CASTRGGAGEKLFF.